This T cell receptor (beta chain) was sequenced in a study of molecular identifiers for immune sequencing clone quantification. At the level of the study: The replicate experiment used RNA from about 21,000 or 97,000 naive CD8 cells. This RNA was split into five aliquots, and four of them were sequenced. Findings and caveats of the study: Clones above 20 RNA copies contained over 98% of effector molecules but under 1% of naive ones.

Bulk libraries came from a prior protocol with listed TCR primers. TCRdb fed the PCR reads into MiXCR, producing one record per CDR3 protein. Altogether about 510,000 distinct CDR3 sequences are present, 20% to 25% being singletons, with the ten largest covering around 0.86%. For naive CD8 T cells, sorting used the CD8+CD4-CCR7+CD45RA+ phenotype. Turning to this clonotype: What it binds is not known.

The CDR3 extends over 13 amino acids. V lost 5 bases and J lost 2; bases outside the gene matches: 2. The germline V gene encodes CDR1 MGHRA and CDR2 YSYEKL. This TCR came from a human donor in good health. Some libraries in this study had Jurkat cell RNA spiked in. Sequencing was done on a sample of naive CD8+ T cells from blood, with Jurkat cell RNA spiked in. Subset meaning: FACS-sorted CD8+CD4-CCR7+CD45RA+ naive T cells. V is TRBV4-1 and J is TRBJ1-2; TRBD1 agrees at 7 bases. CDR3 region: CASSKTGNYGYTF. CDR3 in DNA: TGCGCCAGCAGCAAGACAGGGAACTATGGCTACACCTTC.